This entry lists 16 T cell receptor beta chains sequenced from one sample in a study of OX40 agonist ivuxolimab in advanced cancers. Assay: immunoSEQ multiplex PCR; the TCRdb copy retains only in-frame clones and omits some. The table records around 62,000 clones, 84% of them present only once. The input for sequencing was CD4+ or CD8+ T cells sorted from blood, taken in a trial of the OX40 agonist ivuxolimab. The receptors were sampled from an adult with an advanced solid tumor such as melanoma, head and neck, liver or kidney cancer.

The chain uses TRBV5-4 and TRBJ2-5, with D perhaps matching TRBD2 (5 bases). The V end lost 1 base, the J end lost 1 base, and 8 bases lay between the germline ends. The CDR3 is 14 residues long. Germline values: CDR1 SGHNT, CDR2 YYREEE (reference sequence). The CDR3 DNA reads TGTGCCAGCAGCTTGTTCGGGGTCCAAGAGACCCAGTACTTC. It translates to CASSLFGVQETQYF.

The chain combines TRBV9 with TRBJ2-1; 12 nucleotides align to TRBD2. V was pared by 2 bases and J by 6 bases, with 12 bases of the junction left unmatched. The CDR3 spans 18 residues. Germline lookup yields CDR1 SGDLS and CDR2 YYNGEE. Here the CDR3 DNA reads TGTGCCAGCAGCGTCGCCTCTGGCTGGGGACTAGCGGGCAATGAGCAGTTCTTC. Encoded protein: CASSVASGWGLAGNEQFF.

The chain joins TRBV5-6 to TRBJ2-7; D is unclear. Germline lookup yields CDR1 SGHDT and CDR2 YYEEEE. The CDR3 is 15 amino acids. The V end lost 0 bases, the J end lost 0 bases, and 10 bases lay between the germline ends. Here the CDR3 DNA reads TGTGCCAGCAGCTTGGGCTTCCCGAGCTCCTACGAGCAGTACTTC. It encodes CASSLGFPSSYEQYF. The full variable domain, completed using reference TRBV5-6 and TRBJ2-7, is DAGVTQSPTHLIKTRGQQVTLRCSPKSGHDTVSWYQQALGQGPQFIFQYYEEEERQRGNFPDRFSGHQFPNYSSELNVNALLLGDSALYLCASSLGFPSSYEQYFGPGTRLTVT.

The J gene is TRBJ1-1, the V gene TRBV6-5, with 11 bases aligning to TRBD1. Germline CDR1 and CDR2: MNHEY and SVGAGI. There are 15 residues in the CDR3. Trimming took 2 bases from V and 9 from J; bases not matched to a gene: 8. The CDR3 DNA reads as TGTGCCAGCAGTTACCCTGGACAGGGGGCCCCCAAAGCTTTCTTT. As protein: CASSYPGQGAPKAFF.

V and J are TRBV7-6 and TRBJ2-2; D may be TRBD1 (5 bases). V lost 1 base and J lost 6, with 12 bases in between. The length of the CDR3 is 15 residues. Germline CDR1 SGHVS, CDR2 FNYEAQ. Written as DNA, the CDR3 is TGTGCCAGCAGCTTAGAGGACAACCCGGCCGGGGAGCTGTTTTTT. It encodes CASSLEDNPAGELFF.

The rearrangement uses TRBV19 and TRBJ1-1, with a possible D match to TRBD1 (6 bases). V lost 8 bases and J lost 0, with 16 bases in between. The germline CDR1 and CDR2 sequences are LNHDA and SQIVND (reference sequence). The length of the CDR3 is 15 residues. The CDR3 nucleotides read TGTGCCAGTCATACGATAGGACAGTTGAACACTGAAGCTTTCTTT. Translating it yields CASHTIGQLNTEAFF. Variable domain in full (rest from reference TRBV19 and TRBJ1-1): DGGITQSPKYLFRKEGQNVTLSCEQNLNHDAMYWYRQDPGQGLRLIYYSQIVNDFQKGDIAEGYSVSREKKESFPLTVTSAQKNPTAFYLCASHTIGQLNTEAFFGQGTRLTVV.

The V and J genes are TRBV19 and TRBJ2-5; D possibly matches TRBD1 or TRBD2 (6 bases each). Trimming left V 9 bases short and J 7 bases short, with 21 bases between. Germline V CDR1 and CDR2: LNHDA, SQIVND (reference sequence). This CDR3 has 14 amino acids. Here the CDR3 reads CASHAGTLQGTQYF. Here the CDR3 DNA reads TGTGCCAGCCATGCGGGGACACTTCAGGGGACCCAGTACTTC.

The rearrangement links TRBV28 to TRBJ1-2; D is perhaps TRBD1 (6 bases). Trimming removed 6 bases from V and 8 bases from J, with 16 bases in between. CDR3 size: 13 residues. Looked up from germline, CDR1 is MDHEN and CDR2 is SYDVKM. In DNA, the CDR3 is TGTGCCAGCAGGGCCGGGACCCAGGGGGGCTACACCTTC. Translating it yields CASRAGTQGGYTF.

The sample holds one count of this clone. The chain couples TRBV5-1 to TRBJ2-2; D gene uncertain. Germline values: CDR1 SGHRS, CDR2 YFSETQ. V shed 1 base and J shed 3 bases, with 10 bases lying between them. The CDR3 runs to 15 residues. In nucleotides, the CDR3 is TGCGCCAGCAGCTTGACCGGACCCTACACCGGGGAGCTGTTTTTT. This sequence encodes CASSLTGPYTGELFF.

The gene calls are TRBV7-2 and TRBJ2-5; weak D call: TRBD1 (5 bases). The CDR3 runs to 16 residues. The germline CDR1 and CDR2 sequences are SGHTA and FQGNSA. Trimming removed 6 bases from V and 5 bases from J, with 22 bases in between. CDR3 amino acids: CASRLLPATGAETQYF. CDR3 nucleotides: TGTGCCAGCAGGCTGTTGCCCGCTACAGGAGCGGAGACCCAGTACTTC.

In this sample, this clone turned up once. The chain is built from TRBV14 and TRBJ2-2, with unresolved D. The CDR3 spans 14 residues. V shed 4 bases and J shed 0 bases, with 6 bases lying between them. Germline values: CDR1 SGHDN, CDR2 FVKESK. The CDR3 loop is CASSRNSNTGELFF. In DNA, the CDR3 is TGTGCCAGCAGCCGTAACTCGAACACCGGGGAGCTGTTTTTT.

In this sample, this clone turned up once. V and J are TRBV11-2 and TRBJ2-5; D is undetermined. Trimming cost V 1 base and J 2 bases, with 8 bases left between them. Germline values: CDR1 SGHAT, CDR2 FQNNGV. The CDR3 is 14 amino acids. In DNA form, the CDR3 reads TGTGCCAGCAGCTTAGGTTTGGCGCAAGAGACCCAGTACTTC. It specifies CASSLGLAQETQYF.

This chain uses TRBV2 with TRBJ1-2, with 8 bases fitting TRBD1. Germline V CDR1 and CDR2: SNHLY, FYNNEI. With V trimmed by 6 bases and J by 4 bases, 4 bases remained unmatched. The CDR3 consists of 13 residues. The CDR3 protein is CASRDGTGYGYTF. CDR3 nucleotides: TGTGCCAGCAGAGACGGGACAGGCTATGGCTACACCTTC. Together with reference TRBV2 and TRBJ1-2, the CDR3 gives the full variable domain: EPEVTQTPSHQVTQMGQEVILRCVPISNHLYFYWYRQILGQKVEFLVSFYNNEISEKSEIFDDQFSVERPDGSNFTLKIRSTKLEDSAMYFCASRDGTGYGYTFGSGTRLTVV.

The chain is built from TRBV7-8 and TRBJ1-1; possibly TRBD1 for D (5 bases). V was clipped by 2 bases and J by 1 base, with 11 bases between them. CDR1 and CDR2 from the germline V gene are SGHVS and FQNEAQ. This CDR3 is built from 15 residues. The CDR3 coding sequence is TGTGCCAGCAGCTTACTCCCGCAGGGGAACACTGAAGCTTTCTTT. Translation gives CASSLLPQGNTEAFF.

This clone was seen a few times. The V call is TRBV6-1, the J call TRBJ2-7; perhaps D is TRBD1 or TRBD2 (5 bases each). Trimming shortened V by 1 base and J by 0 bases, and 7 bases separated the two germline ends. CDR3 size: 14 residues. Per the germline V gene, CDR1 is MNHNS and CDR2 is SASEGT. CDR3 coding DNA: TGTGCCAGCAGTGAAGGGGGGACCTCCTACGAGCAGTACTTC. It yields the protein CASSEGGTSYEQYF.

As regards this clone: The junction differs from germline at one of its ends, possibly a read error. This CDR3 is CASSLDRASNEQFF. In nucleotides, the CDR3 is TGTGCTAGCAGCTTGGACAGAGCCTCCAATGAGCAGTTCTTC. The V and J genes are TRBV7-7 and TRBJ2-1, with D possibly TRBD1 on 6 matching bases. CDR3 length: 14 amino acids. CDR1 is SSHAT and CDR2 is FNYEAQ in the germline V gene (reference sequence).